This TCR beta chain was recovered during a study of post-analysis software for immune sequencing data. Study-wide background: Included among the disease courses, which were recorded for the cohort, were relapsing-remitting, secondary progressive and progressive-relapsing multiple sclerosis. The study, taken as a whole, reports: There was significantly lower normalized Chao1 diversity in multiple sclerosis patients than in controls. Elevated frequency relative to controls characterized roughly five TRBV segments in patients, TRBV5-6, TRBV5-1 and TRBV20-1 among them. Strong same-batch co-clustering of samples appeared with F measure clustering.

As concerns this clonotype: Its antigen is currently unknown.

The germline gives CDR1 SGHTA, CDR2 FQGNSA. This CDR3 region has 18 residues. The trim removed 7 bases at V and 5 bases at J, leaving 16 bases unmatched. Tagging with unique molecular identifiers was a feature of the TCR beta cDNA libraries. cDNA molecules numbering about 490,000 came from roughly 1 to 10 million T cells. Using its own MiXCR run on the PCR reads, TCRdb lists one record per CDR3 protein. The repertoire holds about 820,000 distinct CDR3 sequences, with under 70% as singletons. Sequencing was carried out using blood. The clonotype originates from a girl between 5 and 17 years old with multiple sclerosis. J is TRBJ2-3 and V is TRBV7-2, with 12 positions matching TRBD2. As DNA, the CDR3 is TGTGCCAGCACCAGCGAGGTGCTAGCGGGGGGGCGAATAGATACGCAGTATTTT. Encoded protein: CASTSEVLAGGRIDTQYF.